This TCR beta chain appears in the sequencing data of a study of beta chain features in type 1 diabetes. Whole-study context: The study examined about 110,000,000 sorted cells across all samples.

The CDR3 runs 13 residues. Trimming stripped 7 bases from V and 2 bases from J, with 14 bases between. CDR1 is SQVTM, CDR2 ANQGSEA, per germline. This clone was found a few times. The authors reverse transcribed all of the isolated RNA, so sequencing captured expressed TCRB transcripts. Measured with immunoSEQ multiplex PCR; TCRdb has only the in-frame clones, and not every one. The profile shows about 620,000 clones, 15% of them singletons. The gene calls are TRBV29-1 and TRBJ1-2, with TRBD1 as a possible D gene (5 bases). Sequenced input: naive CD4+ T cells from blood. This TCR was recovered from a man between 18 and 29 years old in good health. In nucleotides, the CDR3 is TGCAGCGCCGTCTCGGGGCGCAACTATGGCTACACCTTC. Protein: CSAVSGRNYGYTF.